This entry lists 7 T cell receptor beta chains sequenced from one sample in a study of T cell changes during pregnancy in multiple sclerosis. Sequencing was performed with immunoSEQ multiplex PCR; in TCRdb, only in-frame clones are kept and a portion is missing. The sample gives more than 50,000 clones, about 90% of which show up once; almost 0.5% is in the top ten. The specimen comprised CD4+ T cells from peripheral blood mononuclear cells, sampled after pregnancy. The receptors were sampled from a female donor in good health, enrolled as a control in a pregnancy study.

The V call is TRBV19, the J call TRBJ1-2; 8 bases are a match to TRBD1. V lost 10 bases to trimming and J lost 8 bases; unmatched junction nucleotides: 9. Germline-derived CDR1 and CDR2 are LNHDA and SQIVND (reference sequence). This CDR3 has 12 amino acids. CDR3 nucleotides: TGTGCCACTTTGGACAGGGCTGGCGGCTACACCTTC. It codes for CATLDRAGGYTF. The whole variable domain, filled in from reference TRBV19 and TRBJ1-2, reads DGGITQSPKYLFRKEGQNVTLSCEQNLNHDAMYWYRQDPGQGLRLIYYSQIVNDFQKGDIAEGYSVSREKKESFPLTVTSAQKNPTAFYLCATLDRAGGYTFGSGTRLTVV.

This clone was counted a single time. The J gene is TRBJ1-2, the V gene TRBV6-5; 7 bases line up with TRBD1. Germline trimming cut 7 bases from V and 5 bases from J; bases unmatched to any gene: 7. Germline CDR1 reads MNHEY; CDR2 reads SVGAGI. The CDR3 totals 13 residues. CDR3 DNA: TGTGCCAGCAAAGGACAGGCGTGGTATGGCTACACCTTC. It is translated as CASKGQAWYGYTF.

Comments on this clone: Germline is not matched at one junction end, which may reflect a read error. V usage is TRBV6-5 and J usage is TRBJ1-1; D uncertain. Germline values: CDR1 MNHEY, CDR2 SVGAGI. This CDR3 spans 12 amino acids. The chain's CDR3 is CAGSLNGREAFF. Here the CDR3 DNA reads TGTGCCGGCAGTTTGAACGGCAGGGAAGCTTTCTTT.

The V and J genes are TRBV6-6 and TRBJ2-7; possible D gene TRBD1, 6 bases. CDR3 length: 15 residues. Trimming left V 0 bases short and J 5 bases short, with 14 bases between. Germline V gene data show CDR1 as MNHNY and CDR2 as SVGAGI (reference sequence). In nucleotides, the CDR3 is TGTGCCAGCAGTTACTCACAGGGTAGGTTGGACGAGCAGTACTTC. The encoded protein is CASSYSQGRLDEQYF.

The V gene is TRBV5-1, the J gene TRBJ2-3; the D is unclear. The germline CDR1 and CDR2 sequences are SGHRS and YFSETQ. Deletions cut 3 bases from V and 0 bases from J, with 5 bases between. This CDR3 region has 13 residues. CDR3 residues: CASSSVSTDTQYF. The CDR3 DNA sequence: TGCGCCAGCAGCTCGGTCAGCACAGATACGCAGTATTTT.

The sample holds a few counts of this clone. This sequence joins TRBV27 and TRBJ1-1; D perhaps matches TRBD1 (6 bases). Trimming pared 3 bases from V and 0 bases from J, leaving 17 bases between. The CDR3 has 17 residues. Germline CDR1 and CDR2: MNHEY and SMNVEV (reference sequence). The CDR3: CASSFRKTGDMNTEAFF. The CDR3 nucleotides read TGTGCCAGCAGTTTCCGTAAGACTGGGGACATGAACACTGAAGCTTTCTTT.

The rearrangement uses TRBV30 and TRBJ2-5; 9 nucleotides align to TRBD2. The CDR3 consists of 14 residues. The germline CDR1 and CDR2 sequences are GTSNPN and SVGIG (reference sequence). V shed 5 bases and J 5 bases; nucleotides not matched to a gene: 9. As DNA, the CDR3 is TGTGCCTGGGCGAGCGGGGGGTTCCTGGAGACCCAGTACTTC. Its protein product is CAWASGGFLETQYF.